The present TCR beta chain was sequenced within a study of T-cell reconstitution after alpha-beta-depleted transplantation in children. The germline V gene has CDR1 DFQATT and CDR2 SNEGSKA (reference sequence). There are 14 residues in the CDR3. The V and J ends lost 0 bases and 6 bases respectively, with 14 bases between them. Unique molecular identifiers featured in how the TCRbeta library was prepared. TCRdb analysed the PCR reads with MiXCR anew, one entry per CDR3 protein. The sample lists some 500,000 distinct CDR3 sequences, 18% occurring once. The genes are TRBV20-1 and TRBJ1-2; D gene uncertain. Sequenced material: PBMCs from the stem cell graft donor, taken from the stem cell graft. This clonotype was sampled from a human donor who donated a stem cell graft to a child with acute lymphoblastic leukemia. This CDR3 reads CSARDVGVLHGYTF. As DNA, the CDR3 is TGCAGTGCTAGAGATGTTGGGGTTCTCCATGGCTACACCTTC.